A selection of T cell receptor beta chains follows, all from one sample in a study of blood T cell repertoires in COVID-19. Sequencing used immunoSEQ multiplex PCR; TCRdb keeps in-frame clones, though not all of them. The sample records roughly 200,000 clones, 86% being singletons. The sequenced sample consisted of PBMCs or T cells enriched from blood (not recorded which). The receptors derive from a woman between 35 and 50 years old with acute COVID-19. CDR3s include the opening cysteine and the closing phenylalanine or tryptophan. Each record gives: clone size, D gene, V gene, J gene, CDR3 protein, CDR3 DNA. D genes are given only for firm matches. A clone size is listed for some rows: how often the clone was seen (once, few, many), or a class if it is expanded.

clone_size: -
d_call: TRBD1
v_call: TRBV14
j_call: TRBJ1-6
cdr3_aa: CASSQARDREVSENSPLHF
cdr3_nt: TGTGCCAGCAGCCAAGCCCGGGACAGGGAGGTTTCTGAGAATTCACCCCTCCACTTT

clone_size: -
d_call: TRBD1
v_call: TRBV29-1
j_call: TRBJ1-1
cdr3_aa: CSVELTGVNTEAFF
cdr3_nt: TGCAGCGTTGAACTAACAGGGGTTAACACTGAAGCTTTCTTT

clone_size: -
d_call: TRBD1
v_call: TRBV5-5
j_call: TRBJ1-3
cdr3_aa: CASSLLGQGVNTIYF
cdr3_nt: TGTGCCAGCAGCTTGTTGGGACAGGGTGTAAACACCATATATTTT

clone_size: -
d_call: TRBD1
v_call: TRBV2
j_call: TRBJ1-4
cdr3_aa: CASSAWTGKEKLFF
cdr3_nt: TGTGCCAGCAGTGCCTGGACAGGGAAGGAAAAACTGTTTTTT

clone_size: -
d_call: TRBD1
v_call: TRBV12-5
j_call: TRBJ1-2
cdr3_aa: CASGLPRGDRNHGGYTF
cdr3_nt: TGTGCTAGTGGTTTGCCACGAGGGGACAGAAACCATGGGGGCTACACCTTC

clone_size: -
d_call: -
v_call: TRBV6-4
j_call: TRBJ2-6
cdr3_aa: CASRPQNSGANVLTF
cdr3_nt: TGTGCCAGCAGGCCCCAGAACTCTGGGGCCAACGTCCTGACTTTC

clone_size: -
d_call: -
v_call: TRBV19
j_call: TRBJ1-1
cdr3_aa: CASRGPTRPFF
cdr3_nt: TGTGCCAGTAGGGGTCCAACGAGGCCTTTCTTT

clone_size: -
d_call: -
v_call: TRBV6-5
j_call: TRBJ1-2
cdr3_aa: CASRQVPYGYTF
cdr3_nt: TGTGCCAGCAGACAGGTCCCCTATGGCTACACCTTC

clone_size: -
d_call: -
v_call: TRBV15
j_call: TRBJ2-4
cdr3_aa: CATSREEEINIQYF
cdr3_nt: TGTGCCACCAGCAGAGAAGAGGAGATAAACATTCAGTACTTC

clone_size: -
d_call: -
v_call: TRBV5-1
j_call: TRBJ2-2
cdr3_aa: CASHSGGRAGELFF
cdr3_nt: TGCGCCAGCCACTCCGGTGGTCGGGCCGGGGAGCTGTTTTTT

clone_size: -
d_call: TRBD2
v_call: TRBV5-8
j_call: TRBJ2-1
cdr3_aa: CASSSRRRGIDEQFF
cdr3_nt: TGTGCCAGCAGCTCAAGGCGGCGGGGGATCGACGAGCAGTTCTTC

clone_size: -
d_call: -
v_call: TRBV4-1
j_call: TRBJ1-2
cdr3_aa: CASSQGGGRANYGYTF
cdr3_nt: TGCGCCAGCAGCCAAGGCGGAGGGAGAGCTAACTATGGCTACACCTTC

clone_size: -
d_call: TRBD1
v_call: TRBV9
j_call: TRBJ1-1
cdr3_aa: CASSETGGAAEAFF
cdr3_nt: TGTGCCAGCAGCGAGACAGGGGGCGCCGCTGAAGCTTTCTTT

clone_size: few
d_call: TRBD1
v_call: TRBV20-1
j_call: TRBJ1-2
cdr3_aa: CSALTGNGYTF
cdr3_nt: TGCAGTGCCCTGACAGGGAATGGCTACACCTTC

clone_size: -
d_call: -
v_call: TRBV30
j_call: TRBJ1-1
cdr3_aa: CAWSSRRGGTEAFF
cdr3_nt: TGTGCCTGGAGCTCACGACGGGGAGGGACTGAAGCTTTCTTT

clone_size: -
d_call: TRBD1
v_call: TRBV13
j_call: TRBJ1-2
cdr3_aa: CASSLGGGGYGYTF
cdr3_nt: TGTGCCAGCAGCTTAGGAGGGGGCGGCTATGGCTACACCTTC

clone_size: -
d_call: TRBD1
v_call: TRBV5-4
j_call: TRBJ1-2
cdr3_aa: CASSLDRGPWGYTF
cdr3_nt: TGTGCCAGCAGCTTGGACAGGGGGCCGTGGGGCTACACCTTC

clone_size: -
d_call: TRBD1
v_call: TRBV4-3
j_call: TRBJ2-1
cdr3_aa: CASSQGQGNEQFF
cdr3_nt: TGCGCCAGCAGCCAAGGACAGGGTAATGAGCAGTTCTTC

clone_size: -
d_call: -
v_call: TRBV27
j_call: TRBJ1-5
cdr3_aa: CASSLRVNQPQHF
cdr3_nt: TGTGCCAGCAGTTTGAGAGTAAATCAGCCCCAGCATTTT

clone_size: -
d_call: TRBD1
v_call: TRBV2
j_call: TRBJ1-1
cdr3_aa: CASVLRQGTQAFF
cdr3_nt: TGTGCCAGCGTGCTTCGACAGGGTACTCAAGCTTTCTTT

clone_size: -
d_call: -
v_call: TRBV7-2
j_call: TRBJ1-1
cdr3_aa: CASSLLQIQVTEAFF
cdr3_nt: TGTGCCAGCAGCCTATTACAGATACAGGTCACTGAAGCTTTCTTT

clone_size: few
d_call: -
v_call: TRBV25-1
j_call: TRBJ1-1
cdr3_aa: CASSESGQGSTEAFF
cdr3_nt: TGTGCCAGCAGTGAATCGGGGCAGGGGAGCACTGAAGCTTTCTTT

clone_size: -
d_call: TRBD1
v_call: TRBV28
j_call: TRBJ2-7
cdr3_aa: CASSSRTGGYEQYF
cdr3_nt: TGTGCCAGCAGCTCCCGGACAGGGGGCTACGAGCAGTACTTC

clone_size: -
d_call: -
v_call: TRBV4-1
j_call: TRBJ1-1
cdr3_aa: CASSHLSGAVRAFF
cdr3_nt: TGCGCCAGCAGCCACTTAAGTGGGGCCGTGAGAGCTTTCTTT

clone_size: -
d_call: -
v_call: TRBV19
j_call: TRBJ2-5
cdr3_aa: CASRRTGGPLTQYF
cdr3_nt: TGTGCCAGTAGGCGGACTGGTGGGCCACTGACCCAGTACTTC

clone_size: -
d_call: TRBD1
v_call: TRBV7-3
j_call: TRBJ2-2
cdr3_aa: CASSFRQGNTGELFF
cdr3_nt: TGTGCCAGCAGCTTCCGACAGGGTAACACCGGGGAGCTGTTTTTT

clone_size: -
d_call: -
v_call: TRBV5-5
j_call: TRBJ1-2
cdr3_aa: CASSLGRGTNYGYTF
cdr3_nt: TGTGCCAGCAGCTTGGGCAGGGGAACTAACTATGGCTACACCTTC

clone_size: -
d_call: TRBD2
v_call: TRBV30
j_call: TRBJ2-3
cdr3_aa: CAWTGTSWDTQYF
cdr3_nt: TGTGCCTGGACTGGGACTAGTTGGGATACGCAGTATTTT

clone_size: -
d_call: -
v_call: TRBV5-1
j_call: TRBJ2-1
cdr3_aa: CASSFLSSYNEQFF
cdr3_nt: TGCGCCAGCAGCTTCTTGAGCTCCTACAATGAGCAGTTCTTC

clone_size: few
d_call: TRBD1
v_call: TRBV19
j_call: TRBJ1-1
cdr3_aa: CASSSSTTGDTEAFF
cdr3_nt: TGTGCCAGTAGTAGTTCGACGACAGGGGACACTGAAGCTTTCTTT

clone_size: -
d_call: -
v_call: TRBV5-1
j_call: TRBJ2-3
cdr3_aa: CASTRDIGTDTQYF
cdr3_nt: TGCGCCAGCACCCGGGACATCGGCACAGATACGCAGTATTTT

clone_size: -
d_call: -
v_call: TRBV5-1
j_call: TRBJ1-1
cdr3_aa: CASSLGRVRTEAFF
cdr3_nt: TGCGCCAGCAGCCTTGGGAGGGTCAGGACTGAAGCTTTCTTT

clone_size: -
d_call: TRBD1
v_call: TRBV5-6
j_call: TRBJ1-2
cdr3_aa: CASSRTGEIGDYGYTF
cdr3_nt: TGTGCCAGCAGCCGGACAGGGGAAATAGGGGACTATGGCTACACCTTC

clone_size: -
d_call: -
v_call: TRBV5-1
j_call: TRBJ1-2
cdr3_aa: CASSFGLGDTDFYGYTF
cdr3_nt: TGCGCCAGCAGCTTCGGGTTGGGGGACACGGACTTCTATGGCTACACCTTC

clone_size: -
d_call: TRBD2
v_call: TRBV5-1
j_call: TRBJ2-3
cdr3_aa: CASSLASGGMTDTQYF
cdr3_nt: TGCGCCAGCAGCTTAGCGAGCGGGGGGATGACAGATACGCAGTATTTT

clone_size: few
d_call: -
v_call: TRBV7-2
j_call: TRBJ1-2
cdr3_aa: CASSLDGQLDYGYTF
cdr3_nt: TGTGCCAGCAGCTTAGACGGACAGCTCGACTATGGCTACACCTTC